Shown below are 2 T cell receptor beta chains from a single sample sequenced in a study of shared clonotypes between healthy human individuals. Sequenced by immunoSEQ multiplex PCR; TCRdb stores in-frame clones only, minus some. The sample yields about 2.4 million clones, under 95% seen once. The specimen was naive CD4+ T cells from PBMCs. Subset noted: CD45RA+ positively selected. The receptors shown here come from a man younger than 30 in good health. Some clones in this sample may be carry-over from other donors' samples.

The V and J genes are TRBV2 and TRBJ2-1; D is undetermined. V lost 6 bases to trimming and J lost 3 bases, with 12 bases between them. Germline V lookup: CDR1 SNHLY, CDR2 FYNNEI. The length of the CDR3 is 14 residues. CDR3 protein: CASSSQPGYNEQFF. The DNA of the CDR3 is TGTGCCAGCAGCTCCCAGCCGGGCTACAATGAGCAGTTCTTC. The variable domain in full, completed from reference TRBV2 and TRBJ2-1, reads EPEVTQTPSHQVTQMGQEVILRCVPISNHLYFYWYRQILGQKVEFLVSFYNNEISEKSEIFDDQFSVERPDGSNFTLKIRSTKLEDSAMYFCASSSQPGYNEQFFGPGTRLTVL.

The chain recombines TRBV6-5 with TRBJ2-7; D is unresolved. CDR1 is MNHEY and CDR2 is SVGAGI in the germline V gene. The CDR3 is made up of 15 amino acids. V was shortened by 6 bases and J by 1 base, with 16 bases between the two germline ends. The CDR3 is CASSGQKLGSYEQYF. The CDR3 DNA sequence: TGTGCCAGCAGCGGGCAAAAACTGGGATCCTACGAGCAGTACTTC.